This T cell receptor (beta chain) was captured in a study of shared T cell receptors in the human thymus. Data came from immunoSEQ multiplex PCR; TCRdb stores just in-frame clones and leaves some out. The sample includes hundreds of thousands of clones, approximately 78% seen only once; the top ten take roughly 0.013%. This clone was detected only once. J lost 3 bases, V lost 0 bases, and 6 bases had no gene match. The CDR3 loop spans 16 amino acids. Germline V gives CDR1 MNHNS, CDR2 SASEGT. These records were also assigned to another study, of human thymus T cells. In that study: Serving as donors were healthy Finnish infants, each of whom was having open corrective surgery for congenital heart defects. Corrective heart surgery yielded resections, and these provided the thymus tissue. Thymic and blood repertoires seemed to show skewed V and J gene use. Among unrelated individuals, related research reported thymic repertoires that overlapped highly.

The sequenced material came from thymocytes. The V gene is TRBV6-1, the J gene TRBJ2-3; 7 bases agree with TRBD2. This TCR was sampled from a boy in the first two years of life with a congenital heart defect. The CDR3 here is CASSEAVRGKTDTQYF. The DNA for the CDR3 is TGTGCCAGCAGTGAAGCTGTGCGGGGGAAGACAGATACGCAGTATTTT.